The source of this T cell receptor beta chain is a study of cytomegalovirus exposure and HLA in healthy donors. As concerns this clone: Its matching antigen is unknown.

The study, taken as a whole, reports: What a later analysis showed was that several of the most significant clusters appeared linked to common viral pathogens. Later genetic work tied a missense DCLRE1C variant to beta-chain V and J trimming. Most TCRs appeared rarely, but some public TCRs recurred in many donors.

J gave up 4 bases and V 5 bases, and 5 bases lay outside the gene matches. CDR1 is SNHLY and CDR2 is FYNNEI in the germline V gene. This CDR3 has 14 residues. The PCR employed 60 Vbeta primers together with 13 Jbeta primers. As handled by the study authors: The authors later counted about 80 million unique TCR beta chains, about 11 million of them shared. TCRdb's table, derived via immunoSEQ multiplex PCR, lists solely in-frame clones and lacks some. V, J and clone size are those of that table, while D and trimming were read from the DNA. Of around 140,000 clones in the sample, approximately 8.9% were seen once.

The sample comprised PBMCs. The V and J genes are TRBV2 and TRBJ1-5; TRBD1 aligns across 7 bases. This clonotype was obtained from a middle-aged woman in good health and CMV-seropositive. For the CDR3, the DNA is TGTGCCAGCAGTTTGGGACAGAATAATCAGCCCCAGCATTTT. Protein product: CASSLGQNNQPQHF.